Listed below are T cell receptor beta chains from one sample, sequenced in a study of technical replicates of blood from several donors. The protocol was immunoSEQ multiplex PCR, while the TCRdb copy is restricted to in-frame clones and leaves out a portion. The sample contains 74,000 or so clones, 93% of which appear only once. Sequencing was done on a sample of T cells isolated from PBMCs. These receptors originate from a human donor in good health. CDR3s include the opening cysteine and the closing phenylalanine or tryptophan. A D gene is named only where the DNA matches it firmly. A clone size is listed for some rows: how often the clone was seen (once, few, many), or a class if it is expanded.

once | TRBJ2-6 | TRBD1 | 17 | TRBV11-2 | TGTGCCAGCAGCTTCGGGACAGGGGGCTCTGGGGCCAACGTCCTGACTTTC | CASSFGTGGSGANVLTF
NA | TRBJ1-2 | NA | 15 | TRBV5-6 | TGTGCCAGCAGCTTGTATCCGGACTCGCTCTATGGCTACACCTTC | CASSLYPDSLYGYTF
NA | TRBJ2-7 | TRBD2 | 14 | TRBV28 | TGTGCCAGCAGTTTCGGGACTAGCGGCTACGAGCAGTACTTC | CASSFGTSGYEQYF
NA | TRBJ2-1 | NA | 17 | TRBV9 | TGTGCCAGCAGCGTAGCGGGAACTAGCCCGGGTTACAATGAGCAGTTCTTC | CASSVAGTSPGYNEQFF
NA | TRBJ2-1 | TRBD1 | 16 | TRBV2 | TGTGCCAGCAGGAGGAATCCGGGACAGGGGATAGATGAGCAGTTCTTC | CASRRNPGQGIDEQFF
NA | TRBJ1-5 | TRBD1 | 14 | TRBV7-9 | TGTGCCAGCAGCTTCGGGACAGGGGATCAGCCCCAGCATTTT | CASSFGTGDQPQHF
NA | TRBJ1-5 | NA | 16 | TRBV18 | TGTGCCAGCTCACCACTTGGAGTCGGTAGCAATCAGCCCCAGCATTTT | CASSPLGVGSNQPQHF
NA | TRBJ1-5 | NA | 14 | TRBV28 | TGTGCCACCGCTAGGGGCAGGGAGGTTCAGCCCCAGCATTTT | CATARGREVQPQHF
NA | TRBJ2-1 | NA | 16 | TRBV6-4 | TGTGCCAGCAGTGACCTCCCGCAGGGTTCTCACAATGAGCAGTTCTTC | CASSDLPQGSHNEQFF
NA | TRBJ2-1 | TRBD2 | 19 | TRBV5-4 | TGTGCCAGCTCTTATACTAGCGGGAACGTTGTAAGCTCCTACAATGAGCAGTTCTTC | CASSYTSGNVVSSYNEQFF
NA | TRBJ2-7 | TRBD1 | 12 | TRBV10-3 | TGTGCCACCCTGGGACAGGGTTACGAGCAGTACTTC | CATLGQGYEQYF
NA | TRBJ2-1 | TRBD1 | 16 | TRBV6-5 | TGTGCCAGCAGTTACTCGACAGGGGAATTCCTACATGAGCAGTTCTTC | CASSYSTGEFLHEQFF
NA | TRBJ2-5 | NA | 16 | TRBV5-1 | TGCGCCAGCAGCGAGGGAACAGCTTACATTCAAGAGACCCAGTACTTC | CASSEGTAYIQETQYF
NA | TRBJ2-7 | NA | 14 | TRBV2 | TGTGCCAGCAGTCTCAGGGGAGAAGCCTACGAGCAGTACTTC | CASSLRGEAYEQYF
NA | TRBJ2-3 | NA | 15 | TRBV30 | TGTGCCTGGAGCCGCCCTAGCGCAAGCACAGATACGCAGTATTTT | CAWSRPSASTDTQYF
NA | TRBJ2-1 | TRBD2 | 15 | TRBV28 | TGTGCCAGCAGCCGACTAGCGGACTCCTACAATGAGCAGTTCTTC | CASSRLADSYNEQFF
NA | TRBJ2-7 | TRBD1 | 14 | TRBV4-3 | TGCGCCAGCAGCCAAGGACAGGGGTGGTACGAGCAGTACTTC | CASSQGQGWYEQYF
NA | TRBJ2-2 | NA | 14 | TRBV9 | TGTGCCAGCAGCGTTGGAGCGAACACCGGGGAGCTGTTTTTT | CASSVGANTGELFF
few | TRBJ1-2 | NA | 17 | TRBV7-2 | TGTGCCAGCAGCCCGGGAGAAGGAAGGTCTATGGGGTCTGGCTACACCTTC | CASSPGEGRSMGSGYTF
NA | TRBJ2-7 | TRBD2 | 15 | TRBV27 | TGTGCCAGCAGCACTAGCGGGGTAACCCCCTACGAGCAGTACTTC | CASSTSGVTPYEQYF
NA | TRBJ1-2 | TRBD1 | 12 | TRBV5-4 | TGTGCCAGCAGCTTACAGGGGTATGGCTACACCTTC | CASSLQGYGYTF
NA | TRBJ1-5 | TRBD1 | 17 | TRBV7-9 | TGTGCCAGCAGCTCAATACAGGGGAGTCTTAGCAATCAGCCCCAGCATTTT | CASSSIQGSLSNQPQHF
NA | TRBJ1-1 | NA | 13 | TRBV28 | TGTGCCAGCAGTTTAACAGGGAACACTGAAGCTTTCTTT | CASSLTGNTEAFF
NA | TRBJ2-1 | TRBD2 | 16 | TRBV15 | TGTGCCACCAGCAGGGAAGCGGGAGGGTGGTCTAATGAGCAGTTCTTC | CATSREAGGWSNEQFF